The 24 T cell receptor beta chains presented below share a single source sample, sequenced in a study of blood T cells in healthy people across ages. Combining a sample-barcoded 5' primer with a J-beta primer mix, a second PCR ran for about 7 to 12 cycles. In TCRdb, the 5' RACE reads were re-called with MiXCR into one record per CDR3 protein. The data contain roughly 800,000 distinct CDR3 sequences, roughly 25% of them seen just once; the ten biggest clones take up roughly 9%. The sample also formed part of further work on T cells of mothers and their children.

Source material: blood. The receptors derive from a boy aged 10-17 years in good health.

This chain uses TRBV7-2 with TRBJ2-5; TRBD2 might be the D (6 bases). Near its end, the DNA agrees better with TRBJ2-1, so the J call may be wrong. Germline V gene sequence: CDR1 SGHTA, CDR2 FQGNSA. CDR3 length equals 15 residues. CDR3 coding DNA: TGTGCCAGCAGCCTAACGGCGGGGAACTTCAATGAGCAGTTCTTC. Translated: CASSLTAGNFNEQFF.

This clonotype was recorded a few times. V usage is TRBV3-1 and J usage is TRBJ2-5, with D possibly being TRBD1 or TRBD2 (5 bases each). The length of the CDR3 is 15 residues. The V end lost 1 base, the J end lost 2 bases, and 11 bases lay between the germline ends. CDR1 is LGHDT, CDR2 YNNKEL, per germline (reference sequence). CDR3 loop: CASSQADWGQETQYF. The CDR3 coding sequence is TGTGCCAGCAGCCAAGCCGACTGGGGGCAAGAGACCCAGTACTTC.

The chain couples TRBV29-1 to TRBJ2-2; maybe TRBD2 (6 bases). Germline V lookup: CDR1 SQVTM, CDR2 ANQGSEA. V lost 4 bases and J lost 2, with 11 bases in between. This CDR3 comprises 14 residues. The CDR3 coding sequence is TGCAGCGTTGTAATCGGGGGAAACACCGGGGAGCTGTTTTTT. Amino acid sequence: CSVVIGGNTGELFF.

This chain uses TRBV12-3 or TRBV12-4 with TRBJ2-3; 10 bases are a match to TRBD1. With 1 base clipped from V and 6 bases from J, the junction kept 4 bases outside the gene matches. The CDR3 extends over 15 amino acids. The CDR3 DNA is TGTGCCAGCAGTTTAGGTCGGACAGGGGGGGATACGCAGTATTTT. This gives the protein CASSLGRTGGDTQYF.

CDR3 nucleotide sequence: TGTGCCAGCAGCCAAGATAGGTGGCTAGAAATGGATACGCAGTATTTT. Its translation is CASSQDRWLEMDTQYF. The J gene is TRBJ2-3, the V gene TRBV14; D is uncertain. This CDR3 comprises 16 residues. The germline V gene has CDR1 SGHDN and CDR2 FVKESK. V lost 0 bases and J 6 bases, leaving 16 bases between the germline ends.

There are a few counts of this clonotype. The rearrangement links TRBV29-1 to TRBJ2-2; maybe TRBD2 (6 bases). Trimming pared 8 bases from V and 6 bases from J, leaving 16 bases between. Per germline, CDR1 SQVTM and CDR2 ANQGSEA. The CDR3 is 13 amino acids. The CDR3 here is CSSRDGSSGELFF. The CDR3 nucleotides read TGCAGCTCGAGAGACGGGAGCTCCGGGGAGCTGTTTTTT.

This clonotype was seen more than once but under ten times. This chain joins TRBV4-1 and TRBJ2-7, with D perhaps TRBD2 (5 bases). This CDR3 has 14 residues. V shed 4 bases and J shed 3 bases, with 13 bases lying between them. CDR1 and CDR2 from the germline V gene are MGHRA and YSYEKL. The CDR3 spells CASSPYREVYEQYF. The CDR3 DNA follows: TGCGCCAGCAGCCCCTATCGGGAAGTCTACGAGCAGTACTTC.

This clonotype came up a few times. The chain links TRBV27 to TRBJ1-1; a weak D match, TRBD1 (6 bases). The CDR3 has 15 residues. V lost 5 bases and J 1 base, leaving 14 bases between the germline ends. Germline CDR1 and CDR2: MNHEY and SMNVEV (reference sequence). The CDR3 is CASSAPGQRNTEAFF. CDR3 DNA: TGTGCCAGCAGTGCACCCGGACAGAGGAACACTGAAGCTTTCTTT.

The chain recombines TRBV6-2 or TRBV6-3 with TRBJ2-3; TRBD1 might be the D (6 bases). The V and J ends lost 6 bases and 4 bases respectively, with 11 bases between them. This CDR3 spans 13 amino acids. CDR1 and CDR2 from the germline V gene are MNHEY and SVGEGT. The DNA of the CDR3 is TGTGCCAGCAGCGAGGGGGTCCCAGATACGCAGTATTTT. The encoded protein is CASSEGVPDTQYF.

This clonotype has a handful of counts. V gene TRBV20-1 combines with J gene TRBJ2-5; the D gene is possibly TRBD1 (6 bases). With 3 bases removed from V and 0 bases from J, the gap between germline ends came to 8 bases. The CDR3 is 13 amino acids. Per germline, CDR1 DFQATT and CDR2 SNEGSKA (reference sequence). The CDR3 protein is CSASDRNQETQYF. The CDR3 DNA reads TGCAGTGCTAGCGACAGGAACCAAGAGACCCAGTACTTC.

The chain links TRBV4-1 to TRBJ1-4, with TRBD1 as a possible D gene (6 bases). The germline V gene encodes CDR1 MGHRA and CDR2 YSYEKL. The CDR3 length is 16 residues. V dropped 1 base and J dropped 6 bases, with 15 bases sitting between them. The DNA of the CDR3 is TGCGCCAGCAGCCAAGGGTACACTCCAGGGGATGAAAAACTGTTTTTT. Residues: CASSQGYTPGDEKLFF.

This clonotype was detected only a few times. The CDR3 loop is CAGLGTGGSTYEQYF. The CDR3 region has the DNA TGCGCCGGGTTAGGGACAGGGGGCTCTACCTACGAGCAGTACTTC. The chain recombines TRBV5-1 with TRBJ2-7; the match to TRBD1 covers 12 bases. This CDR3 contains 15 residues. V lost 10 bases to trimming and J lost 2 bases; unmatched junction nucleotides: 10. Germline CDR1 and CDR2: SGHRS and YFSETQ.

The J gene is TRBJ2-7, the V gene TRBV11-2; D might be TRBD2 (6 bases). In germline, CDR1 is SGHAT, CDR2 FQNNGV. This CDR3 comprises 16 residues. V lost 5 bases and J lost 5, with 22 bases in between. The CDR3 region has the DNA TGTGCCAGCAGCGGGCCCCGGGACTCCTCCCTCCACGAGCAGTACTTC. It encodes CASSGPRDSSLHEQYF.

The V and J genes are TRBV29-1 and TRBJ2-5; perhaps TRBD1 as D (6 bases). The DNA end lines up better with TRBJ2-1; the J call may be wrong. This CDR3 is built from 12 residues. Germline CDR1 and CDR2: SQVTM and ANQGSEA. The CDR3 reads CSVTGWYNEQFF. In nucleotides, the CDR3 is TGCAGCGTCACAGGGTGGTACAATGAGCAGTTCTTC.

This clonotype was counted a few times. This chain uses TRBV29-1 with TRBJ2-5, with TRBD2 matching 11 bases. The assigned J gene may be wrong: the sequence end matches TRBJ2-7 better. CDR3 length equals 14 residues. Germline V gene data show CDR1 as SQVTM and CDR2 as ANQGSEA. In nucleotides, the CDR3 is TGCAGCGTCCTGGGACTAGCGGAGAGTTACGAGCAGTACTTC. Residues: CSVLGLAESYEQYF.

This clonotype came up a few times. This rearrangement joins TRBV12-3 or TRBV12-4 to TRBJ2-7; D call uncertain. V lost 2 bases and J lost 5, with 13 bases in between. This CDR3 comprises 14 residues. CDR3: CASSLRRLEDEQYF. The DNA of the CDR3 is TGTGCCAGCAGTTTAAGGCGCCTTGAGGACGAGCAGTACTTC.

This clonotype has more than one count but fewer than ten. The gene calls are TRBV7-8 and TRBJ2-5, with D possibly matching TRBD1 (5 bases). V lost 5 bases, J lost 5 bases, and 21 bases lay in between. This CDR3 comprises 16 residues. Germline V lookup: CDR1 SGHVS, CDR2 FQNEAQ. CDR3 loop: CASSPSSVGVGETQYF. CDR3 in DNA: TGTGCCAGCAGCCCGAGCTCCGTAGGGGTGGGGGAGACCCAGTACTTC.

This clonotype was counted only a few times. The chain employs TRBV7-9 and TRBJ1-1; possible D gene TRBD1, 5 bases. V dropped 4 bases and J dropped 2 bases, with 14 bases sitting between them. The CDR3 is 15 residues long. Germline V gene sequence: CDR1 SEHNR, CDR2 FQNEAQ (reference sequence). CDR3 sequence: CASSSFQGSNTEAFF. The DNA of the CDR3 is TGTGCCAGCAGCTCCTTCCAGGGCTCCAACACTGAAGCTTTCTTT. Together with reference TRBV7-9 and TRBJ1-1, the CDR3 gives the full variable domain: DTGVSQNPRHKITKRGQNVTFRCDPISEHNRLYWYRQTLGQGPEFLTYFQNEAQLEKSRLLSDRFSAERPKGSFSTLEIQRTEQGDSAMYLCASSSFQGSNTEAFFGQGTRLTVV.

The V call is TRBV7-9, the J call TRBJ1-4; no firm D call. Germline CDR1 reads SEHNR; CDR2 reads FQNEAQ (reference sequence). The CDR3 is 17 residues long. Trimming cost V 4 bases and J 8 bases, with 23 bases left between them. This CDR3 is CASSSEKAGRIQEKLFF. The CDR3 DNA is TGTGCCAGCAGCTCAGAAAAAGCCGGGCGGATTCAGGAAAAACTGTTTTTT.

This clonotype was observed a handful of times. Germline is not matched at one junction end, which may reflect a read error. The chain couples TRBV5-1 to TRBJ2-1, with 7 bases fitting TRBD1. From germline, CDR1 is SGHRS and CDR2 YFSETQ. The CDR3 extends over 13 amino acids. The CDR3 region is CASSSRQGNELFF. CDR3 bases: TGCGCCAGCAGCAGCAGACAGGGCAATGAGCTGTTCTTC. The entire variable domain, with the rest obtained from reference TRBV5-1 and TRBJ2-1, is as follows: KAGVTQTPRYLIKTRGQQVTLSCSPISGHRSVSWYQQTPGQGLQFLFEYFSETQRNKGNFPGRFSGRQFSNSRSEMNVSTLELGDSALYLCASSSRQGNELFFGPGTRLTVL.

This clonotype was observed a handful of times. V usage is TRBV6-1 and J usage is TRBJ2-5, with TRBD2 matching 7 bases. Looked up from germline, CDR1 is MNHNS and CDR2 is SASEGT. The J segment lost 0 bases and the V segment lost 4 bases, leaving 5 bases of the junction unmatched. The CDR3 is 15 amino acids. CDR3 DNA: TGTGCCAGCAGTGCTATCGGGACTAACCAAGAGACCCAGTACTTC. Its protein is CASSAIGTNQETQYF.

The V call is TRBV7-9, the J call TRBJ2-1, with 7 bases fitting TRBD2. The length of the CDR3 is 16 residues. The V segment lost 4 bases and the J segment 6 bases; nucleotides outside the gene matches: 12. Germline-derived CDR1 and CDR2 are SEHNR and FQNEAQ (reference sequence). CDR3 nucleotides: TGTGCCAGCAGCTCTCCGCCGGGACTACGACTCAATGAGCAGTTCTTC. It encodes CASSSPPGLRLNEQFF.

The sample holds a few counts of this clonotype. This chain joins TRBV6-5 and TRBJ1-6; D not resolved. V was clipped by 5 bases and J by 7 bases, with 12 bases between them. The CDR3 consists of 14 residues. Looked up from germline, CDR1 is MNHEY and CDR2 is SVGAGI. DNA of the CDR3: TGTGCCAGCAGTGCGGACGGAATGAATTCACCCCTCCACTTT. Translating gives CASSADGMNSPLHF.

The gene calls are TRBV6-5 and TRBJ1-4; D unresolved. There are 14 residues in the CDR3. Germline values: CDR1 MNHEY, CDR2 SVGAGI. V lost 4 bases and J 5 bases, leaving 11 bases between the germline ends. CDR3 DNA: TGTGCCAGCAGTTCACGTAGGAACAATGAAAAACTGTTTTTT. The encoded protein is CASSSRRNNEKLFF.